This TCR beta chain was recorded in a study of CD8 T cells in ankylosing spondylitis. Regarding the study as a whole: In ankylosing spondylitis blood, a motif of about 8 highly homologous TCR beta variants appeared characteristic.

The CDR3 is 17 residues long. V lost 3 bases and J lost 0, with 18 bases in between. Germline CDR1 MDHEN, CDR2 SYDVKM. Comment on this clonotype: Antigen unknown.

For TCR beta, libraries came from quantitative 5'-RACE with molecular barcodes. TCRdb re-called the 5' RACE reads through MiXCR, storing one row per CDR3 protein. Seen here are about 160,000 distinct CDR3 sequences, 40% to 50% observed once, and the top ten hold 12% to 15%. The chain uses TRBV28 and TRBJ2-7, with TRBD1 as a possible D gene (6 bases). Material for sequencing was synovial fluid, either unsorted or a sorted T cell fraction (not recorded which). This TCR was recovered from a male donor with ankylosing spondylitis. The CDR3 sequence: CASSFPTGSSSSYEQYF. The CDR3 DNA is TGTGCCAGCAGTTTCCCCACAGGGTCATCTAGCTCCTACGAGCAGTACTTC.